This TCR beta chain was identified in a study of vaccination effects on CD4 cells after COVID-19. Here immunoSEQ multiplex PCR was the method, and the copy in TCRdb shows in-frame clones only, minus some. The repertoire has 40,000 to 50,000 clones, more than 60% of them found once; the top ten carry 25% to 40%. For this clone: Its antigen is unidentified.

After expansion with viral peptide pools in the ViraFEST assay, antigen-specific CD4+ T cells were sequenced. When less than 12 days of culture had elapsed, CD4+ T cells were isolated. PCR-confirmed SARS-CoV-2 infection occurred in the person between March and December 2020. Every well housed 2.1 million or so PBMC, which grew in culture alongside around 10 IU/ml IL-2 and roughly 9.8 ug/ml peptides. This CDR3 has 15 residues. V shed 6 bases and J 4 bases; nucleotides not matched to a gene: 9. The germline V gene encodes CDR1 SNHLY and CDR2 FYNNEI. The sequence derives from a human donor who had a prior SARS-CoV-2 infection. Sequenced material: CD4+ T cells from PBMCs cultured with a peptide pool, taken before COVID-19 vaccination. V gene TRBV2 combines with J gene TRBJ1-5, with 7 nucleotides matching TRBD1. CDR3 in DNA: TGTGCCAGCAGACAAGACAGGGTCGGAAATCAGCCCCAGCATTTT. Protein: CASRQDRVGNQPQHF. Using reference TRBV2 and TRBJ1-5 for the parts outside the CDR3, the full variable domain is EPEVTQTPSHQVTQMGQEVILRCVPISNHLYFYWYRQILGQKVEFLVSFYNNEISEKSEIFDDQFSVERPDGSNFTLKIRSTKLEDSAMYFCASRQDRVGNQPQHFGDGTRLSIL.